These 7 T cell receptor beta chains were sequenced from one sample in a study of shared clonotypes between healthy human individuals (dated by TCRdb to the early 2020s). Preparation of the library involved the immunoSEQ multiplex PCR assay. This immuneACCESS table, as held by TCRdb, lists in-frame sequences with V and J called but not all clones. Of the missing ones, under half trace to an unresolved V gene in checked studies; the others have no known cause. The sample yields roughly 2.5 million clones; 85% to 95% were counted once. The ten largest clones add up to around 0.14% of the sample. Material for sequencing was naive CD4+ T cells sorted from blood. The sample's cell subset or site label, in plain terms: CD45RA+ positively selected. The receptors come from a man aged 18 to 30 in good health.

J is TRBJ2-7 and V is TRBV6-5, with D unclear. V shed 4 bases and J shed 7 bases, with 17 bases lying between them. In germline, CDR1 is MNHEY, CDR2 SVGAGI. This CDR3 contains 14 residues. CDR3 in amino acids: CASSSRSRVGEQYF. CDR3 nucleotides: TGTGCCAGCAGTTCACGCTCACGGGTCGGGGAGCAGTACTTC.

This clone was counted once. CDR3 residues: CASSTREDTQYF. CDR3 nucleotide sequence: TGTGCCAGCAGCACCAGGGAAGATACGCAGTATTTT. The chain combines TRBV9 with TRBJ2-3; D may be TRBD1 (5 bases). The CDR3 length is 12 residues. Trimming pared 4 bases from V and 5 bases from J, leaving 8 bases between. Per germline, CDR1 SGDLS and CDR2 YYNGEE.

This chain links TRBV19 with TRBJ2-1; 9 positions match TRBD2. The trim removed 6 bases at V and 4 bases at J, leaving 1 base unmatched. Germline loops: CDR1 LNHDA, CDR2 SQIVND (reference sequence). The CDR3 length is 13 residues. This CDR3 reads CASSLAGYNEQFF. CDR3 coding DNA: TGTGCCAGTAGCCTAGCGGGATACAATGAGCAGTTCTTC.

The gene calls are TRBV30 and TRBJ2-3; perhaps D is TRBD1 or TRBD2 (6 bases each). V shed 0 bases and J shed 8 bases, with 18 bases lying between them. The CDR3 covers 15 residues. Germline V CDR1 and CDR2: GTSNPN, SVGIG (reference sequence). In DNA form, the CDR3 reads TGTGCCTGGAGTGTAGCGCCGGGGGCCCCCGGTACGCAGTATTTT. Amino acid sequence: CAWSVAPGAPGTQYF.

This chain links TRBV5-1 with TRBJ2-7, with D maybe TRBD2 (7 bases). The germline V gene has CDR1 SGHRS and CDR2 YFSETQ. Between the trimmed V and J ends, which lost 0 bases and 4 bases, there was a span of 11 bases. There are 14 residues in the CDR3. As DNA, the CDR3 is TGCGCCAGCAGCTTGGCGGGGGGCATGTACGAGCAGTACTTC. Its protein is CASSLAGGMYEQYF. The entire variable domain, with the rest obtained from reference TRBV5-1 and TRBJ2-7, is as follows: KAGVTQTPRYLIKTRGQQVTLSCSPISGHRSVSWYQQTPGQGLQFLFEYFSETQRNKGNFPGRFSGRQFSNSRSEMNVSTLELGDSALYLCASSLAGGMYEQYFGPGTRLTVT.

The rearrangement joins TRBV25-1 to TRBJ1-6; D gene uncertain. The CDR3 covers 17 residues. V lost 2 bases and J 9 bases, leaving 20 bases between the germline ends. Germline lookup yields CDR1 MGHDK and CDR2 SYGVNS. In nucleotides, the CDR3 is TGTGCCAGCAGTGAACAAGTACGGTCAGTAATATTTTCACCCCTCCACTTT. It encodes CASSEQVRSVIFSPLHF.

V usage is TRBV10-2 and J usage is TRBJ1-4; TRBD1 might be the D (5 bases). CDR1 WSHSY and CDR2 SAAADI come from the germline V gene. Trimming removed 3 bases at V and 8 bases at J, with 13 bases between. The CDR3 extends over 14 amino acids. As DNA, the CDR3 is TGCGCCAGCAGTGATTCGGGGGTTAGCGAAAAACTGTTTTTT. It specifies CASSDSGVSEKLFF.